This T cell receptor beta chain was identified in a study of PD-L1 blockade in urothelial cancer. Study as a whole: Patients had received 0 to 3 prior chemotherapy regimens. There were a median of approximately 130,000 T cells in blood samples. Overall study findings and caveats: By 3 weeks, tumor-associated blood clones had expanded more in durable-benefit patients.

In regard to this clone: The antigen is unknown.

Synthetic templates analogous to TCR were spiked into all PCRs individually. The method was immunoSEQ multiplex PCR; TCRdb's version includes in-frame clones alone and lacks a portion of them. Counted here are roughly 100,000 clones, about 85% occurring once; the ten biggest clones make up approximately 2.4%. Germline CDR1 is SEHNR and CDR2 is FQNEAQ (reference sequence). V trimming: 1 base; J trimming: 2 bases; junction bases outside the gene matches: 2. This CDR3 has 16 amino acids. The input for sequencing was PBMCs, taken around atezolizumab (anti-PD-L1) treatment. The J gene is TRBJ2-1, the V gene TRBV7-9; 10 nucleotides line up with TRBD2. This receptor was taken from a man aged 50 to 59 with urothelial cancer. The CDR3: CASSLGGLAAYNEQFF. Here the CDR3 DNA reads TGTGCCAGCAGCTTAGGAGGACTAGCGGCCTACAATGAGCAGTTCTTC.